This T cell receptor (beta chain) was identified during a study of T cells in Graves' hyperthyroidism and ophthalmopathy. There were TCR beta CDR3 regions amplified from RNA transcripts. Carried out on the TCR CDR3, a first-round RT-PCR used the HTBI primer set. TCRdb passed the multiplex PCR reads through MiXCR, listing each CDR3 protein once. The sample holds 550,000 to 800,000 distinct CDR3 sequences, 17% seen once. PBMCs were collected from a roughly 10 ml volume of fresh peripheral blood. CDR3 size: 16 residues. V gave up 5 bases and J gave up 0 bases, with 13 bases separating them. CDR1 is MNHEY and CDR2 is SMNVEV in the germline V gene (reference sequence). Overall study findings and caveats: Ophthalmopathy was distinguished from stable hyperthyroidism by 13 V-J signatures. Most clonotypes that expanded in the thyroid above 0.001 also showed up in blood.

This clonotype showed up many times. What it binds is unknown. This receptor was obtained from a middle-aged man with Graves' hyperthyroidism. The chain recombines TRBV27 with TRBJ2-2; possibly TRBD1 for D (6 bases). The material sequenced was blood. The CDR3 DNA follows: TGTGCCAGCAGTGCAGGACAGACCCCGAACACCGGGGAGCTGTTTTTT. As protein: CASSAGQTPNTGELFF.